This T cell receptor beta chain was recorded in a study of cytomegalovirus exposure and HLA in healthy donors. Germline lookup yields CDR1 GTSNPN and CDR2 SVGIG (reference sequence). The CDR3 has 13 amino acids. The PCR ran on 60 Vbeta and 13 Jbeta primers. Clones were sequenced by immunoSEQ multiplex PCR, and TCRdb holds only the in-frame ones, with some missing. The sample has about 52,000 clones, around 52% seen once. Points on this clone: Its antigen is undetermined. Germline and junction disagree at one end, which may indicate a read error.

Study-level points and caveats: CMV serostatus was the only immune exposure information that was available.

The sequence derives from a human donor in good health. Sequencing was performed on PBMCs. This chain joins TRBV30 and TRBJ1-2; D not resolved. CDR3 loop: CAWSRGANYGYPF. CDR3 bases: TGTGCCTGGAGTCGTGGAGCTAACTATGGCTACCCCTTC.